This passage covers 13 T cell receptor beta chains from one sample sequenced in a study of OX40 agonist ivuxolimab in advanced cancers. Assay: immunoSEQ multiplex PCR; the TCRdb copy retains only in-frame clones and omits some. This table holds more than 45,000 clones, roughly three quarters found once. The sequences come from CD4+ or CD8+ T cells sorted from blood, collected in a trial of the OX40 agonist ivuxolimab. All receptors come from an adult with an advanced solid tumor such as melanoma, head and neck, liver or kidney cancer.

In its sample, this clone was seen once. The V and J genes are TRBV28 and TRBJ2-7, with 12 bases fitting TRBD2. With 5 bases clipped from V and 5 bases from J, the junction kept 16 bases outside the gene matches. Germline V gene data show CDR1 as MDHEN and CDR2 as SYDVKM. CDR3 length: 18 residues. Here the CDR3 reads CASSPLRSSGRAVHEQYF. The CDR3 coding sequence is TGTGCCAGCAGTCCATTGAGATCTAGCGGGAGGGCCGTCCACGAGCAGTACTTC.

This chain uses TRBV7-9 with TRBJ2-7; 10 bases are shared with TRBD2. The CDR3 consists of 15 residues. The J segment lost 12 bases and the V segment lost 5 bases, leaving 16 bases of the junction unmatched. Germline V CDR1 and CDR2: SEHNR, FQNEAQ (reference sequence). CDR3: CASSISRSGGLRLYF. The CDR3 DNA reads TGTGCCAGCAGCATAAGTCGTAGCGGGGGGCTACGTCTGTACTTC.

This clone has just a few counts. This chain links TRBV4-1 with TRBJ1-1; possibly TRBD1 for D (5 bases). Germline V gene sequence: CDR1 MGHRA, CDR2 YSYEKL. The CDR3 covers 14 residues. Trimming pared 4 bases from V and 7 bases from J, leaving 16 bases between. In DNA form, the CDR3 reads TGCGCCAGCAGCCGAGCGAAGGGGTTTGATGAAGCTTTCTTT. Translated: CASSRAKGFDEAFF.

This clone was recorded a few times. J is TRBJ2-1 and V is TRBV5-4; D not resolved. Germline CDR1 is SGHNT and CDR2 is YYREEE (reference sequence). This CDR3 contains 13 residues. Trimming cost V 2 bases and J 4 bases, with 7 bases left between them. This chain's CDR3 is CASSFQEYNEQFF. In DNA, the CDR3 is TGTGCCAGCAGCTTCCAGGAGTACAATGAGCAGTTCTTC.

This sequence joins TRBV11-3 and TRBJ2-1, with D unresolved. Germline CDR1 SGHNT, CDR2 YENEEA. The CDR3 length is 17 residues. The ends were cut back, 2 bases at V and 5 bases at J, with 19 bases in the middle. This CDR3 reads CASSLMSWPLPDNEQFF. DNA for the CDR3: TGTGCCAGCAGCTTAATGTCATGGCCCCTACCCGACAATGAGCAGTTCTTC.

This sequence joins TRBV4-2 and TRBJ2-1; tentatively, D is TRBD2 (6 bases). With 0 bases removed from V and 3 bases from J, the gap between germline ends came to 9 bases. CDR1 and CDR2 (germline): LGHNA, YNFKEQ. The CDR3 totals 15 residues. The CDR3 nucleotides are TGTGCCAGCAGCCAAGAGTGGGGACTCTACAATGAGCAGTTCTTC. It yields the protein CASSQEWGLYNEQFF.

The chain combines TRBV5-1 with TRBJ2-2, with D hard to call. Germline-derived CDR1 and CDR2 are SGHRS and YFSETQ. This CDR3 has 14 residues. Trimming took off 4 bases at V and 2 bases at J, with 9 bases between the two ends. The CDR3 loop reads CASSPDPNTGELFF. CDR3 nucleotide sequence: TGCGCCAGCAGCCCGGACCCAAACACCGGGGAGCTGTTTTTT.

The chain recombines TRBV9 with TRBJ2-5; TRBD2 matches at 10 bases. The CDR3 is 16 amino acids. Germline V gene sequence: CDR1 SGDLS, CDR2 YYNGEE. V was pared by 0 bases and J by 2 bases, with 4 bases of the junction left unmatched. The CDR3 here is CASSVGPSGGQETQYF. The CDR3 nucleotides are TGTGCCAGCAGCGTAGGTCCTAGCGGGGGACAAGAGACCCAGTACTTC.

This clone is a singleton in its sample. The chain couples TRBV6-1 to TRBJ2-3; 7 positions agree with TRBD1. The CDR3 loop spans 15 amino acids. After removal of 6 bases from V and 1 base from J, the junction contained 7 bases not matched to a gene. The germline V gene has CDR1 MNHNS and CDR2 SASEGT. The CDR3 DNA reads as TGTGCCAGCAGGGGGGAAACAGGGGGCACAGATACGCAGTATTTT. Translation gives CASRGETGGTDTQYF.

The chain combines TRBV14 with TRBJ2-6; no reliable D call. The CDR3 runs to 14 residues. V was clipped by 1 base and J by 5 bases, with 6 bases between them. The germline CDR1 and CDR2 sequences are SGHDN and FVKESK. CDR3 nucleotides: TGTGCCAGCAGCCAAGCGAACAGGGCCAACGTCCTGACTTTC. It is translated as CASSQANRANVLTF. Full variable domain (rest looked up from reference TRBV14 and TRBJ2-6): EAGVTQFPSHSVIEKGQTVTLRCDPISGHDNLYWYRRVMGKEIKFLLHFVKESKQDESGMPNNRFLAERTGGTYSTLKVQPAELEDSGVYFCASSQANRANVLTFGAGSRLTVL.

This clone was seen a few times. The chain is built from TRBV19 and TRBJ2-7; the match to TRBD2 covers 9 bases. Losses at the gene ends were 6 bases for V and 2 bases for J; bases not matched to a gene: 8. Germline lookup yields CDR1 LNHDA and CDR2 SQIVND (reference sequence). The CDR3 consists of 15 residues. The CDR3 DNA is TGTGCCAGTAGAAATAGCGGGAGCGGAACCTACGAGCAGTACTTC. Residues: CASRNSGSGTYEQYF.

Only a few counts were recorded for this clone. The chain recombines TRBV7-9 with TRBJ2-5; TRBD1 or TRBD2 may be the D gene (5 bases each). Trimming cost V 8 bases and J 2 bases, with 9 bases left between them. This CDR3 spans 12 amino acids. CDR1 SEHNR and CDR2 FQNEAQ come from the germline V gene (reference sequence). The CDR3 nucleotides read TGTGCCAGCTGGGACCCTCAAGAGACCCAGTACTTC. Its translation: CASWDPQETQYF.

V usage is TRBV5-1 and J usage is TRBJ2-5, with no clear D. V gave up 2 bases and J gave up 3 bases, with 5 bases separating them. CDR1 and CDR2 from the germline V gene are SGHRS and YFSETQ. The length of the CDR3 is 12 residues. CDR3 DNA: TGCGCCAGCAGCTTAAACAAAGAGACCCAGTACTTC. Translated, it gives CASSLNKETQYF.